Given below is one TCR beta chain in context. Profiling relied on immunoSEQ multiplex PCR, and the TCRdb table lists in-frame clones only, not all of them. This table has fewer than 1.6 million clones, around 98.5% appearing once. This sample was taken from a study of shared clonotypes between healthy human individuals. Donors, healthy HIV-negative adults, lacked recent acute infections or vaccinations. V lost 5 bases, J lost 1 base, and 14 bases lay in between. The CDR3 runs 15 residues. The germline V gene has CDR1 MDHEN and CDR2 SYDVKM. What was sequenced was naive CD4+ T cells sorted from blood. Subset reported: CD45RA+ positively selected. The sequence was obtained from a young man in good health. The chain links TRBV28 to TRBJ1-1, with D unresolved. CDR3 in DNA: TGTGCCAGCAGTCCGGGCCCACGAAGGAACACTGAAGCTTTCTTT. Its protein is CASSPGPRRNTEAFF. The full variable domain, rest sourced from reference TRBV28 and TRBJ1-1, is DVKVTQSSRYLVKRTGEKVFLECVQDMDHENMFWYRQDPGLGLRLIYFSYDVKMKEKGDIPEGYSVSREKKERFSLILESASTNQTSMYLCASSPGPRRNTEAFFGQGTRLTVV.